This T cell receptor (beta chain) was documented in a study of blood T cell repertoires in COVID-19. For the study at large: The United States, Italy and Spain supplied acute and convalescent COVID-19 samples. In each case, the material was cDNA or gDNA derived from T cells, B-cell-depleted T cells, or PBMCs.

Method: immunoSEQ multiplex PCR; TCRdb's copy keeps in-frame clones and lacks some. This sample has about 120,000 clones, with over 65% found just once. Sequenced: peripheral blood. The TCR comes from a man aged 60 to 69 with acute or convalescent COVID-19.

CDR3 amino acids: CASKPGGTDTQYF. CDR3 in DNA: TGTGCCAGCAAACCGGGAGGGACAGATACGCAGTATTTT. The chain couples TRBV7-2 to TRBJ2-3; 8 positions match TRBD2. There are 13 residues in the CDR3. Germline V gives CDR1 SGHTA, CDR2 FQGNSA. With 7 bases clipped from V and 3 bases from J, the junction kept 3 bases outside the gene matches.